The 21 T cell receptor beta chains in this list originate from one sample, sequenced in a study of blood T cell repertoires in COVID-19. Profiling relied on immunoSEQ multiplex PCR, and the TCRdb table lists in-frame clones only, not all of them. The table includes 150,000 to 200,000 clones, roughly 78% detected once. Sequenced: peripheral blood. The receptors shown here come from a man in his 70s with active or convalescent COVID-19.

The V call is TRBV30, the J call TRBJ1-1, with D unclear. Per germline, CDR1 GTSNPN and CDR2 SVGIG (reference sequence). Trimming cost V 4 bases and J 5 bases, with 8 bases left between them. This CDR3 spans 11 amino acids. The CDR3 region is CAWKLRTEAFF. The CDR3 DNA is TGTGCCTGGAAGCTAAGAACTGAAGCTTTCTTT. Complete variable domain (other parts from reference TRBV30 and TRBJ1-1): SQTIHQWPATLVQPVGSPLSLECTVEGTSNPNLYWYRQAAGRGLQLLFYSVGIGQISSEVPQNLSASRPQDRQFILSSKKLLLSDSGFYLCAWKLRTEAFFGQGTRLTVV.

The chain recombines TRBV18 with TRBJ2-7, with 7 positions matching TRBD1. CDR3 length: 14 residues. Germline CDR1 and CDR2: KGHSH and LQKENI. With 3 bases clipped from V and 4 bases from J, the junction kept 6 bases outside the gene matches. The CDR3: CASSPQGEFYEQYF. The CDR3 nucleotides are TGTGCCAGCTCACCGCAGGGGGAGTTTTACGAGCAGTACTTC.

The chain has TRBV6-5 and TRBJ2-7; 7 positions agree with TRBD2. The CDR3 contains 14 residues. The germline gives CDR1 MNHEY, CDR2 SVGAGI. With V trimmed by 6 bases and J by 0 bases, 5 bases remained unmatched. CDR3 coding DNA: TGTGCCAGCAGGGGGACTACCAGCTCCTACGAGCAGTACTTC. It codes for CASRGTTSSYEQYF.

V is TRBV16 and J is TRBJ1-3; D is perhaps TRBD1 (6 bases). Trimming shortened V by 0 bases and J by 2 bases, and 8 bases separated the two germline ends. The germline CDR1 and CDR2 sequences are KGHSY and FQNENV. The CDR3 totals 15 residues. For the CDR3, the DNA is TGTGCCAGCAGCCAATCAGGGGACACTGGAAACACCATATATTTT. Amino acid sequence: CASSQSGDTGNTIYF.

The chain couples TRBV10-2 to TRBJ1-6; 7 bases fit TRBD1. Trimming removed 6 bases from V and 8 bases from J; junction bases left unmatched: 10. CDR1 and CDR2 (germline): WSHSY, SAAADI. This CDR3 spans 15 amino acids. The CDR3 loop is CASSALAGGDSPLHF. The CDR3 nucleotides read TGCGCCAGCAGCGCCCTCGCAGGGGGTGATTCACCCCTCCACTTT.

This clone was observed a few times. The J gene is TRBJ1-6, the V gene TRBV5-4; the D gene is possibly TRBD1 (6 bases). The CDR3 runs to 14 residues. The germline V gene has CDR1 SGHNT and CDR2 YYREEE (reference sequence). V lost 5 bases, J lost 7 bases, and 13 bases lay in between. This CDR3 is CASSSGRGNSPLHF. The CDR3, as DNA: TGTGCCAGCAGTTCAGGGAGGGGGAATTCACCCCTCCACTTT.

The gene calls are TRBV7-9 and TRBJ2-4; D gene unclear. Germline V gene data show CDR1 as SEHNR and CDR2 as FQNEAQ (reference sequence). The germline V and J ends were trimmed by 4 bases and 1 base, with 8 bases remaining between them. This CDR3 comprises 14 residues. This CDR3 reads CASSSLSAKNIQYF. As DNA, the CDR3 is TGTGCCAGCAGCTCCCTTTCGGCCAAAAACATTCAGTACTTC.

The V gene is TRBV7-2, the J gene TRBJ2-6, with D uncertain. Germline CDR1 is SGHTA and CDR2 is FQGNSA. Trimming shortened V by 1 base and J by 0 bases, and 10 bases separated the two germline ends. This CDR3 has 17 amino acids. The CDR3 region has the DNA TGTGCCAGCAGCTTAGGTAGCCGAGTCTCTGGGGCCAACGTCCTGACTTTC. As protein: CASSLGSRVSGANVLTF. Supplemented by reference TRBV7-2 and TRBJ2-6, the full variable domain reads GAGVSQSPSNKVTEKGKDVELRCDPISGHTALYWYRQSLGQGLEFLIYFQGNSAPDKSGLPSDRFSAERTGGSVSTLTIQRTQQEDSAVYLCASSLGSRVSGANVLTFGAGSRLTVL.

This chain connects TRBV11-2 to TRBJ2-1; 12 nucleotides align to TRBD2. The CDR3 consists of 15 residues. Losses at the gene ends were 5 bases for V and 7 bases for J; bases not matched to a gene: 6. Looked up from germline, CDR1 is SGHAT and CDR2 is FQNNGV. The CDR3 bases are TGTGCCAGCAGCCCGTCCGGGACTAGCGGGAATGAGCAGTTCTTC. Amino acids: CASSPSGTSGNEQFF.

This rearrangement joins TRBV6-2 or TRBV6-3 to TRBJ1-2; tentatively, D is TRBD1 (5 bases). Trimming removed 6 bases from V and 3 bases from J, with 20 bases in between. Germline V lookup: CDR1 MNHEY, CDR2 SVGEGT. This CDR3 is 16 amino acids long. The CDR3 loop is CASSSPALQGDYGYTF. In DNA, the CDR3 is TGTGCCAGCAGCTCACCGGCGTTGCAGGGTGACTATGGCTACACCTTC.

A single count supports this clone. Written as DNA, the CDR3 is TGTGCCAGCAGTTACTCGACAGGGCGGGCCTACAATGAGCAGTTCTTC. It encodes CASSYSTGRAYNEQFF. The chain has TRBV6-6 and TRBJ2-1; 7 bases map to TRBD1. CDR1 and CDR2 (germline): MNHNY, SVGAGI (reference sequence). Trimming took 0 bases from V and 2 from J; bases not matched to a gene: 4. This CDR3 comprises 16 residues.

This chain links TRBV5-1 with TRBJ2-7, with 14 bases aligning to TRBD2. V shed 3 bases and J 2 bases; nucleotides not matched to a gene: 7. This CDR3 is built from 17 residues. CDR1 and CDR2 from the germline V gene are SGHRS and YFSETQ. CDR3 loop: CASSSRTSGGLTYEQYF. The CDR3 coding sequence is TGCGCCAGCAGCTCCCGGACTAGCGGGGGGCTGACCTACGAGCAGTACTTC.

This clone was found many times. This chain's CDR3 is CASSLDQWQGYNEQFF. CDR3 in DNA: TGTGCCAGCAGCTTAGATCAGTGGCAGGGGTACAATGAGCAGTTCTTC. This chain links TRBV7-6 with TRBJ2-1; maybe TRBD1 (6 bases). CDR1 and CDR2 from the germline V gene are SGHVS and FNYEAQ. Trimming removed 1 base at V and 4 bases at J, with 14 bases between. The CDR3 has 16 amino acids.

V and J are TRBV11-2 and TRBJ1-2; 7 bases align to TRBD1. The V segment lost 5 bases and the J segment 5 bases; nucleotides outside the gene matches: 8. CDR3 length: 14 residues. Germline CDR1 reads SGHAT; CDR2 reads FQNNGV. In DNA, the CDR3 is TGTGCCAGCAGCCCGGGAACAGGGGAGTATGGCTACACCTTC. This gives the protein CASSPGTGEYGYTF.

This rearrangement joins TRBV6-5 to TRBJ2-3; TRBD1 aligns across 9 bases. Germline CDR1 and CDR2: MNHEY and SVGAGI. With 4 bases clipped from V and 3 bases from J, the junction kept 5 bases outside the gene matches. This CDR3 contains 15 residues. CDR3 nucleotide sequence: TGTGCCAGCAGTTGGACAGGGGCGGAGACAGATACGCAGTATTTT. This gives the protein CASSWTGAETDTQYF.

This clone has a handful of counts. This chain uses TRBV10-3 with TRBJ1-1; D possibly corresponds to TRBD1 (5 bases). With 4 bases removed from V and 2 bases from J, the gap between germline ends came to 17 bases. This CDR3 is 16 amino acids long. From germline, CDR1 is ENHRY and CDR2 SYGVKD. The CDR3 DNA is TGTGCCATCAGTGGGGCTGCAGGGAGGAGAAACACTGAAGCTTTCTTT. It is translated as CAISGAAGRRNTEAFF.

The genes are TRBV6-5 and TRBJ1-5, with 7 positions matching TRBD1. Trimming cost V 6 bases and J 6 bases; bases outside gene matches: 8. CDR3 length: 14 residues. Germline V gives CDR1 MNHEY, CDR2 SVGAGI. CDR3 coding DNA: TGTGCCAGCAGGCTGAGGGGGCGCAGTCAGCCCCAGCATTTT. Amino acid sequence: CASRLRGRSQPQHF.

This chain connects TRBV9 to TRBJ2-2, with 7 bases that match TRBD1. From germline, CDR1 is SGDLS and CDR2 YYNGEE. The J segment lost 7 bases and the V segment lost 4 bases, leaving 10 bases of the junction unmatched. The CDR3 length is 15 residues. CDR3 sequence (DNA): TGTGCCAGCAGCTCCGGACAGGTTTGGGGCGGGGAGCTGTTTTTT. This encodes CASSSGQVWGGELFF.

V and J are TRBV3-1 (or the pseudogene TRBV3-2) and TRBJ1-4; D is unresolved. Germline V CDR1 and CDR2: LGHDT, YNNKEL (reference sequence). CDR3 length: 16 residues. V was cut by 1 base and J by 3 bases, with 12 bases left in between. The CDR3 spells CASSQVITRANEKLFF. Here the CDR3 DNA reads TGTGCCAGCAGCCAAGTAATAACGAGGGCTAATGAAAAACTGTTTTTT.

The chain recombines TRBV21-1 with TRBJ1-5; the table's D call, TRBD1, was not checked against the DNA. TRBV21-1 is classified as a pseudogene. The CDR3 length is 18 residues. For the CDR3, the DNA is TGTGCCAGCAGCAAATTCAGGACAGGGGGCTTTGGCAATCAGCCCCAGCATTTT. Encoded protein: CASSKFRTGGFGNQPQHF.

CDR3 DNA: TGTGCCAGCAACATCGGAGGGCGGAATGAAAAACTGTTTTTT. Amino acids: CASNIGGRNEKLFF. The chain has TRBV2 and TRBJ1-4, with D uncertain. The germline gives CDR1 SNHLY, CDR2 FYNNEI. The CDR3 covers 14 residues. The germline V and J ends were trimmed by 7 bases and 5 bases, with 14 bases remaining between them.